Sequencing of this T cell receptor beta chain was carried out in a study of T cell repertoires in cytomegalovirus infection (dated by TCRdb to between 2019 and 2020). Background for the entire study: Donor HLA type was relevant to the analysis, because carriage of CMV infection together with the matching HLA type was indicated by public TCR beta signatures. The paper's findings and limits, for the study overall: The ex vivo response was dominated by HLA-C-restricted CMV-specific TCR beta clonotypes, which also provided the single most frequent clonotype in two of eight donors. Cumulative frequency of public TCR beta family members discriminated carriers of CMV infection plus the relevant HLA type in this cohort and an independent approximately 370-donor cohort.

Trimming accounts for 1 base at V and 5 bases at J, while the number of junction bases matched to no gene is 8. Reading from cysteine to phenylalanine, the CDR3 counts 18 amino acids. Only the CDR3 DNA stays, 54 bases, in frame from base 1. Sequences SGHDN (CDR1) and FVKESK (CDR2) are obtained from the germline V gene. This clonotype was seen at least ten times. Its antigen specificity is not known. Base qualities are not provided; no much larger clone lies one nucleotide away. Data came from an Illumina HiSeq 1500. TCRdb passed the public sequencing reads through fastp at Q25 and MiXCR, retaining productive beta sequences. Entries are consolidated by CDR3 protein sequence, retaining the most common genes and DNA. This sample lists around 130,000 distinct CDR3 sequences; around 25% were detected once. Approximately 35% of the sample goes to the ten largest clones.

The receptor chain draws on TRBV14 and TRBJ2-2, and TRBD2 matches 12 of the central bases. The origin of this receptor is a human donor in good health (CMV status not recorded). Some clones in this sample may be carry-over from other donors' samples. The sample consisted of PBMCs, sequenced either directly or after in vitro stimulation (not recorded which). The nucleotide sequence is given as TGTGCCAGCAGCCAAGCTACTAGCGGGAGGCTAGAAACCGGGGAGCTGTTTTTT. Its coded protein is CASSQATSGRLETGELFF.